The 10 T cell receptor beta chains reported below all come from one sample, sequenced in a study of OX40 agonist ivuxolimab in advanced cancers. The assay was immunoSEQ multiplex PCR, and TCRdb's table has in-frame clones only and misses some. This sample has roughly 100,000 clones, with 85% to 95% found just once. The sequences come from CD4+ or CD8+ T cells sorted from blood, collected in a trial of the OX40 agonist ivuxolimab. Source of these receptors: an adult with an advanced solid tumor such as melanoma, head and neck, liver or kidney cancer.

V usage is TRBV6-6 and J usage is TRBJ2-1; a possible D gene is TRBD1 (6 bases). Germline CDR1 reads MNHNY; CDR2 reads SVGAGI (reference sequence). There are 13 residues in the CDR3. Trimming took 4 bases from V and 13 from J, leaving 17 bases between them. Written as DNA, the CDR3 is TGTGCCAGCAGTTCCGAGAGGGGGACGGGACAGTTCTTC. Protein: CASSSERGTGQFF.

The gene calls are TRBV15 and TRBJ2-3, with 7 bases fitting TRBD2. Germline V gene lookup returns CDR1 LNHNV and CDR2 YYDKDF (reference sequence). The length of the CDR3 is 14 residues. V lost 1 base and J lost 7; bases outside the gene matches: 5. The CDR3 coding sequence is TGTGCCACCAGCAGAGTTCCGGGGGGAAATACGCAGTATTTT. It is translated as CATSRVPGGNTQYF. The whole variable domain, remainder taken from reference TRBV15 and TRBJ2-3, is DAMVIQNPRYQVTQFGKPVTLSCSQTLNHNVMYWYQQKSSQAPKLLFHYYDKDFNNEADTPDNFQSRRPNTSFCFLDIRSPGLGDTAMYLCATSRVPGGNTQYFGPGTRLTVL.

V usage is TRBV30 and J usage is TRBJ1-2; D unresolved. Germline CDR1 and CDR2: GTSNPN and SVGIG (reference sequence). V was pared by 8 bases and J by 5 bases, with 12 bases between. This CDR3 spans 11 amino acids. Written as DNA, the CDR3 is TGTGCCCGAGCTAATTCGTATGGCTACACCTTC. This sequence encodes CARANSYGYTF.

The gene calls are TRBV14 and TRBJ2-5; D is undetermined. Trimming took 4 bases from V and 3 from J, leaving 15 bases between them. Looked up from germline, CDR1 is SGHDN and CDR2 is FVKESK. This CDR3 spans 15 amino acids. This CDR3 is CASSRLLGSEETQYF. The CDR3 DNA is TGTGCCAGCAGCCGTCTTCTAGGGTCCGAAGAGACCCAGTACTTC.

This chain uses TRBV5-1 with TRBJ2-3, with D unclear. The CDR3 has 15 amino acids. Trimming cost V 0 bases and J 0 bases, with 8 bases left between them. Germline V gives CDR1 SGHRS, CDR2 YFSETQ. The CDR3 loop is CASSLGESSTDTQYF. CDR3 DNA sequence: TGCGCCAGCAGCTTGGGGGAATCTAGCACAGATACGCAGTATTTT. Filled out from reference TRBV5-1 and TRBJ2-3, the complete variable domain reads KAGVTQTPRYLIKTRGQQVTLSCSPISGHRSVSWYQQTPGQGLQFLFEYFSETQRNKGNFPGRFSGRQFSNSRSEMNVSTLELGDSALYLCASSLGESSTDTQYFGPGTRLTVL.

The chain is built from TRBV6-5 and TRBJ1-2; 8 nucleotides line up with TRBD1. Germline V gene lookup returns CDR1 MNHEY and CDR2 SVGAGI. The CDR3 consists of 15 residues. V gave up 2 bases and J gave up 7 bases; unmatched junction bases: 9. The CDR3 nucleotides read TGTGCCAGCAGTTACCAAACGACAGGGGACGGTGGCTACACCTTC. Translated, it gives CASSYQTTGDGGYTF.

The CDR3 loop reads CASSLGGAGDTYEQYF. DNA for the CDR3: TGTGCCAGCAGTTTGGGGGGAGCGGGGGACACCTACGAGCAGTACTTC. The rearrangement uses TRBV28 and TRBJ2-7; 8 nucleotides line up with TRBD2. The ends lost 3 bases at V and 2 bases at J; junction bases unmatched: 9. The CDR3 sequence is 16 residues long. Germline V gene lookup returns CDR1 MDHEN and CDR2 SYDVKM.

This chain connects TRBV11-2 to TRBJ1-2, with no clear D. CDR3 size: 15 residues. Between the trimmed V and J ends, which lost 1 base and 4 bases, there was a span of 13 bases. Germline V gene data show CDR1 as SGHAT and CDR2 as FQNNGV. The CDR3 nucleotides are TGTGCCAGCAGCTTAGCTGGGGAGTTAGGCTATGGCTACACCTTC. This codes for CASSLAGELGYGYTF.

The chain carries TRBV10-3 and TRBJ2-2, with 11 nucleotides matching TRBD2. The CDR3 spans 15 residues. V lost 7 bases, J lost 4 bases, and 5 bases stayed unmatched. CDR1 ENHRY and CDR2 SYGVKD come from the germline V gene. The CDR3 DNA reads as TGTGCCATCATGGGCACTAGCGGGGGCACCGGGGAGCTGTTTTTT. Protein product: CAIMGTSGGTGELFF.

This clone was observed a single time. V gene TRBV18 combines with J gene TRBJ2-3; D ambiguous. Germline-derived CDR1 and CDR2 are KGHSH and LQKENI. V was trimmed by 2 bases and J by 1 base, leaving 4 bases between them. CDR3 length equals 13 residues. The CDR3 loop is CASSPSRTDTQYF. Written as DNA, the CDR3 is TGTGCCAGCTCACCAAGCCGCACAGATACGCAGTATTTT.